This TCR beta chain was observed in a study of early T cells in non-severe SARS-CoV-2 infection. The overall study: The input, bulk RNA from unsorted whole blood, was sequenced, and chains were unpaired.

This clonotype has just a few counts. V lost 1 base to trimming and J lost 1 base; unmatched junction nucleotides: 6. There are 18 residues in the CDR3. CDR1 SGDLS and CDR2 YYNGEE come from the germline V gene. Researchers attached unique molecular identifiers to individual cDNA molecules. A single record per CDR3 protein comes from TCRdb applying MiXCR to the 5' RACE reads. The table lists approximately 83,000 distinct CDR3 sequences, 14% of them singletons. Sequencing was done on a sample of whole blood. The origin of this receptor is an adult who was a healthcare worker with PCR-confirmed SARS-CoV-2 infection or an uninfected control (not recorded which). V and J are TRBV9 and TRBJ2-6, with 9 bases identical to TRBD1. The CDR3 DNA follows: TGTGCCAGCAGCGTATCACCGGGACAGGGATCTGGGGCCAACGTCCTGACTTTC. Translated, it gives CASSVSPGQGSGANVLTF.